One TCR beta chain is described in this entry. Antigen unknown. This CDR3 has 16 residues. Per the germline V gene, CDR1 is SGHDN and CDR2 is FVKESK. Using the 5' RACE reads, TCRdb records one entry per CDR3 protein without DNA. The sample yields approximately 15,000 distinct CDR3 sequences, of which the top ten take up about 63%. This record comes from a study of T cells expressing NK-cell markers. Whole-study findings and limits: These clonotypes additionally ranked first within the CD3+CD56-NKG2C+ fraction of a handful of donors.

This chain links TRBV14 with TRBJ2-7; there is no DNA to check the TCRdb D call of TRBD1. The clonotype originates from a man aged 18-75 years in good health. Sequenced material: blood T cells: a sorted CD56 or NKG2C T cell subset, CD4+ or CD8+ T cells, or bulk PBMC T cells (not recorded which). CDR3 residues: CASSPATGGSPYEQYF.